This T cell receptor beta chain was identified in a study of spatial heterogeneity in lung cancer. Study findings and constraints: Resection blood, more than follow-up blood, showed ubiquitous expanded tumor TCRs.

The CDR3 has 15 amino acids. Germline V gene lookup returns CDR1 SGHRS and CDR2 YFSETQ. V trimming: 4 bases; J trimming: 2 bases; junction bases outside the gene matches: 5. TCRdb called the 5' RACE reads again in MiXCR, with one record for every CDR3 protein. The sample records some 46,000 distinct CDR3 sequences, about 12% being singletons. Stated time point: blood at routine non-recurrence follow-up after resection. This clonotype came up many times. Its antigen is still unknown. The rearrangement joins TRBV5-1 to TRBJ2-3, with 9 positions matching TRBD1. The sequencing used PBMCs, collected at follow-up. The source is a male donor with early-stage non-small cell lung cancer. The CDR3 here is CASSRQGVITDTQYF. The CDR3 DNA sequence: TGCGCCAGCAGCCGACAGGGGGTTATCACAGATACGCAGTATTTT.